Listed below are T cell receptor beta chains from one sample, sequenced in a study of memory CD4+ T cells and cytomegalovirus serostatus. The table came from immunoSEQ multiplex PCR; TCRdb's copy has only in-frame clones and leaves some out. Here the sample spans about 47,000 clones, roughly 72% being singletons. What was sequenced was memory CD4+ T cells from blood. Every receptor here comes from an adult in good health and CMV-seropositive. CDR3s include the opening cysteine and the closing phenylalanine or tryptophan. D genes are given only for firm matches. Some rows mark clone size as missing; the rest say once, few, many or name a class of expanded clone.

>TRBJ2-1|TRBD2|15|TRBV7-3|-
TGTGCCAGCAGCTCCCGCGGGGGTTTTAGCGATGAGCAGTTCTTC
CASSSRGGFSDEQFF
>TRBJ1-1|-|14|TRBV2|-
TGTGCCAGCAGCCGACAGCGCATGAACACTGAAGCTTTCTTT
CASSRQRMNTEAFF
>TRBJ1-2|TRBD1|12|TRBV11-2|once
TGTGCCAGCAGCTTAAGGGACAGGGGATACACCTTC
CASSLRDRGYTF
>TRBJ1-3|-|16|TRBV7-2|-
TGTGCCAGCAGCTTAGGACCACAGGGCACTGGAAACACCATATATTTT
CASSLGPQGTGNTIYF
>TRBJ2-7|-|13|TRBV18|-
TGTGCCAGCTCCTCTGGGGTATCCTACGAGCAGTACTTC
CASSSGVSYEQYF
>TRBJ2-5|TRBD2|14|TRBV6-1|-
TGTGCCAGCAGTGAATGGGGGGAGGGAGAGACCCAGTACTTC
CASSEWGEGETQYF
>TRBJ2-7|-|12|TRBV27|-
TGTGCCAGCAGTTTATCTCAGGGCCAGCAGTACTTC
CASSLSQGQQYF
>TRBJ2-7|-|14|TRBV28|-
TGTGCCAGCCAGATTCCAGGACAGACCTACGAGCAGTACTTC
CASQIPGQTYEQYF
>TRBJ2-2|TRBD2|17|TRBV27|-
TGTGCCAGCAGACGCACTAGCGGGGATGTAGACACCGGGGAGCTGTTTTTT
CASRRTSGDVDTGELFF
>TRBJ2-7|TRBD2|17|TRBV4-3|-
TGCGCCAGCAGCCAAGATCTAACAGGACTAGCGGCCTACGAGCAGTACTTC
CASSQDLTGLAAYEQYF
>TRBJ1-2|-|13|TRBV5-1|-
TGCGCCAGCAGCTCCTCAGGGGAGTTCGGCTACACCTTC
CASSSSGEFGYTF
>TRBJ1-1|-|15|TRBV5-1|-
TGCGCCAGCAGCTTGGCCTGGGGCGGGGGCACTGAAGCTTTCTTT
CASSLAWGGGTEAFF
>TRBJ1-4|-|15|TRBV18|few
TGTGCCAGCTCACGGTTAGGGGCAACTAATGAAAAACTGTTTTTT
CASSRLGATNEKLFF
>TRBJ2-2|TRBD2|14|TRBV6-5|few
TGTGCCAGCAGTGGCGGGGGGAACACCGGGGAGCTGTTTTTT
CASSGGGNTGELFF
>TRBJ1-4|-|13|TRBV6-5|-
TGTGCCAGCCTCACGAGGAGGGAGAAAAAACTGTTTTTT
CASLTRREKKLFF
>TRBJ2-7|-|14|TRBV11-2|-
TGTGCCAGCAGCCGGGACCTCATATCCTACGAGCAGTACTTC
CASSRDLISYEQYF
>TRBJ2-5|TRBD1|13|TRBV19|few
TGTGCCAGTAGCCGAGGCTACAGGGGGACCCAGTACTTC
CASSRGYRGTQYF
>TRBJ2-3|-|15|TRBV9|-
TGTGCCAGCCACGGGGGGACAGAGGCAGCCGATACGCAGTATTTT
CASHGGTEAADTQYF
>TRBJ2-7|-|13|TRBV7-2|-
TGTGCCAGCAGCTCTCGAGCAGGATACGAGCAGTACTTC
CASSSRAGYEQYF
>TRBJ1-6|-|15|TRBV2|few
TGTGCCAGCAGTTCCAATTACCAAGGAGGATCACCCCTCCACTTT
CASSSNYQGGSPLHF
>TRBJ1-2|-|12|TRBV2|-
TGTGCCAGCACTGTGGGGGGAGATGGCTACACCTTC
CASTVGGDGYTF
>TRBJ2-7|TRBD1|15|TRBV10-3|-
TGTGCCATCAGCCGGGGACAGGAAGTGTCCTACGAGCAGTACTTC
CAISRGQEVSYEQYF
>TRBJ2-6|TRBD1|19|TRBV7-9|-
TGTGCCAGCAGCCTCCACACCGGGACAGGCCCCTCTGGGGCCAACGTCCTGACTTTC
CASSLHTGTGPSGANVLTF
>TRBJ2-1|-|16|TRBV15|-
TGTGCCACCAGCAGAGAAATCGGGAGCTCCTACAATGAGCAGTTCTTC
CATSREIGSSYNEQFF
>TRBJ2-2|-|16|TRBV7-6|-
TGTGCCAGCAGCCCCCTCTCCGGGCGTGACACCGGGGAGCTGTTTTTT
CASSPLSGRDTGELFF
>TRBJ1-2|TRBD1|13|TRBV9|-
TGTGCCAGCAGCTACGACAGGGGCTATGGCTACACCTTC
CASSYDRGYGYTF
>TRBJ1-2|-|14|TRBV2|few
TGTGCCAGCAGTGAATCCGGGGCCCTCTATGGCTACACCTTC
CASSESGALYGYTF
>TRBJ1-2|-|11|TRBV2|few
TGTGCCAGCGGGTTTCTTGGTGGCTACACCTTC
CASGFLGGYTF
>TRBJ2-6|-|16|TRBV7-6|-
TGTGCCAGCAGCCCGGGACGGGCCTCTGGGGCCAACGTCCTGACTTTC
CASSPGRASGANVLTF
>TRBJ1-2|-|13|TRBV28|-
TGTGCCAGCAGAATAGACGGTAACTATGGCTACACCTTC
CASRIDGNYGYTF
>TRBJ2-7|-|14|TRBV5-6|-
TGTGCCAGCAGCGTATTGGAGTTCTCCTACGAGCAGTACTTC
CASSVLEFSYEQYF
>TRBJ1-4|-|14|TRBV19|-
TGTGCCAGTAGTATGGGGACAATTAATGAAAAACTGTTTTTT
CASSMGTINEKLFF
>TRBJ2-3|TRBD2|16|TRBV5-1|-
TGCGCCAGCAGCTTGGGGACTAGCGGGGGGACAGATACGCAGTATTTT
CASSLGTSGGTDTQYF
>TRBJ2-5|-|15|TRBV5-6|once
TGTGCCAGCAGCGCGCAGCGGGCCGGTGGAGAGACCCAGTACTTC
CASSAQRAGGETQYF
>TRBJ1-1|-|17|TRBV6-1|-
TGTGCCAGCAGTGAGGGCCTCCTTGGACACACGAACACTGAAGCTTTCTTT
CASSEGLLGHTNTEAFF
>TRBJ2-3|-|13|TRBV27|few
TGTGCCAGCAGTTTTGACAGAACGGGTACGCAGTATTTT
CASSFDRTGTQYF
>TRBJ2-5|-|14|TRBV9|medium-sized
TGTGCCAGCAGCGGGCCAGGACCTCAAGAGACCCAGTACTTC
CASSGPGPQETQYF
>TRBJ2-7|TRBD1|14|TRBV9|-
TGTGCCAGCAGCGAACTGGGACAGAGCTACGAGCAGTACTTC
CASSELGQSYEQYF
>TRBJ2-5|TRBD2|15|TRBV6-5|-
TGTGCCAGCAGGGCTAGCGGGGGAAGCCAAGAGACCCAGTACTTC
CASRASGGSQETQYF
>TRBJ2-1|-|14|TRBV14|-
TGTGCCAGCAGCTTCCGGGACAAGTACAATGAGCAGTTCTTC
CASSFRDKYNEQFF
>TRBJ2-7|-|14|TRBV7-9|-
TGTGCCAGCAGCTGGTCTGCCGGAGGCTACGAGCAGTACTTC
CASSWSAGGYEQYF
>TRBJ2-5|-|13|TRBV1|-
TGCACCAGCAGCCAACCGGGGGGAGGGACCCAGTACTTC
CTSSQPGGGTQYF
>TRBJ2-5|-|13|TRBV5-8|-
TGTGCCAGCAGCTTGGGGCCCAGAGAGACCCAGTACTTC
CASSLGPRETQYF
>TRBJ2-3|-|14|TRBV6-5|-
TGTGCCACCCGGCGCGAAGGGCTAACAGATACGCAGTATTTT
CATRREGLTDTQYF
>TRBJ2-1|TRBD2|15|TRBV4-1|-
TGCGCCAGCAGCCCACGGACTAGCGGGGCGGATGAGCAGTTCTTC
CASSPRTSGADEQFF
>TRBJ1-4|-|16|TRBV4-2|-
TGTGCCAGCAGCCAATACATCTGGGGGCAGGATGAAAAACTGTTTTTT
CASSQYIWGQDEKLFF
>TRBJ1-4|-|13|TRBV5-1|-
TGCGCCAGCAGCCCGGAAGGAAATGAAAAACTGTTTTTT
CASSPEGNEKLFF
>TRBJ2-7|-|12|TRBV2|-
TGTGCCAGCATCACTGAAACCTACGAGCAGTACTTC
CASITETYEQYF
>TRBJ2-3|-|13|TRBV6-6|-
TGTGCCAGCAAGCTTTTCCGATCAGATACGCAGTATTTT
CASKLFRSDTQYF
>TRBJ1-4|-|8|TRBV6-6|once
TGTGCCAGCAGAGAAGGGGCGTTT
CASREGAF
>TRBJ2-3|TRBD2|15|TRBV5-4|-
TGTGCCAGCAGCCGGGCGGGGGGGAGCACAGATACGCAGTATTTT
CASSRAGGSTDTQYF
>TRBJ1-5|-|15|TRBV7-8|few
TGTGCCAGCAGCCCCTCGGGGGCTAGCAATCAGCCCCAGCATTTT
CASSPSGASNQPQHF
>TRBJ2-7|-|14|TRBV7-6|-
TGTGCCAGCAGCTTAAACCCCGACAGCTACGAGCAGTACTTC
CASSLNPDSYEQYF
>TRBJ1-2|-|14|TRBV14|-
TGTGCCAGCAGCCAAGATAGGGGAGTCTATGGCTACACCTTC
CASSQDRGVYGYTF
>TRBJ1-5|-|15|TRBV9|-
TGTGCCAGCAGCTCCTCTCCCCATAGCAATCAGCCCCAGCATTTT
CASSSSPHSNQPQHF